The present T cell receptor (beta chain) was sequenced within a study of CD8 T cells in Susac syndrome. Study at large: There were 5 or 6 sequenced Susac syndrome patients with active disease and roughly 8 in remission. Susac syndrome patients were untreated, on corticosteroids with some adding intravenous immunoglobulin, or on intravenous immunoglobulin only. Whole-study results and caveats: Among people with Susac, CD8+ clonal expansion was greatest in TEMRA cells and active patients.

Of note for this clonotype: The antigen is not known.

Roughly 0.5 to 1 ug RNA was reverse transcribed with random hexamers. TCRdb redid the calling of the immunoSEQ multiplex PCR reads with MiXCR, one entry per CDR3 protein. The sample consists of approximately 190,000 distinct CDR3 sequences, about 95% of them appearing once. Trimming took 4 bases from V and 7 from J, leaving 20 bases between them. Germline-derived CDR1 and CDR2 are DFQATT and SNEGSKA (reference sequence). CDR3 length: 15 residues. The TCR comes from a human donor with Susac syndrome. The rearrangement links TRBV20-1 to TRBJ1-5; perhaps TRBD1 as D (6 bases). Sequencing input: CD8+ T cells from PBMCs. CDR3 bases: TGCAGTGCTACCATACAGGGTGGGCTGGAGCAGCCCCAGCATTTT. Amino acid sequence: CSATIQGGLEQPQHF.